This TCR beta chain was documented in a study of OX40 agonist ivuxolimab in advanced cancers. Describing the broader study: Ivuxolimab was an agonistic, fully human IgG2 monoclonal antibody directed against OX40 (CD134), a costimulatory receptor. Intravenous ivuxolimab was administered to patients every 2 weeks at six dose levels: 0.01, 0.1, 0.3, 1.5, 3 and 10 mg/kg. Of the roughly 52 dose-escalation patients, hepatocellular carcinoma was present in around 20, melanoma in some 15, renal cell carcinoma in 9 and head and neck cancer in 9. In the dose-escalation cohort, roughly 82% of patients were male, and the mean age was roughly 56 years with a range of roughly 23 to 79. Patients were allowed to have had prior anti-PD-1, anti-PD-L1 or anti-CTLA-4 therapy, and more than 35% of the dose-escalation patients had been treated with checkpoint inhibitors. Partial responses occurred in three dose-escalation patients: two with cutaneous melanoma and one with hepatocellular carcinoma. Peripheral TCRbeta sequencing aimed to test whether ivuxolimab altered TCR sequence diversity and caused clonal T-cell expansion. The monotherapy dose-escalation portion (N ≈ 50 patients) of the phase I ivuxolimab trial is reported in the paper. Overall study outcomes, separate from this receptor: At doses of 0.1 to 3.0 mg/kg, clonal expansion of both CD4+ and CD8+ T cells in blood was seen between baseline and week 6. Low levels of normalized T-cell clonal expansion were also seen in some nonresponding patients. In the 0.1-3.0 mg/kg groups, partial responders were among the patients with the lowest normalized peripheral clonal expansion, particularly in CD8+ T cells. After ivuxolimab, more expanded clones were found on average in CD8+ T cells than in CD4+ T cells. Which antigens the clonally expanded peripheral T cells were specific for was not determined.

The trial excluded patients who had a history of autoimmune disease or who were on systemic immunosuppression. Peripheral blood for TCR sequencing was collected from all dose cohorts at baseline, on cycle 4 day 1, and on cycle 7 day 1. The samples were drawn from a first-in-human, open-label, multicenter phase I dose-escalation trial of ivuxolimab. Adults with locally advanced or metastatic melanoma, renal cell carcinoma, hepatocellular carcinoma or head and neck squamous cell carcinoma were enrolled in the trial. Before TCR sequencing, CD4+ T cells and CD8+ T cells were sorted from peripheral blood as separate populations. This clone has a handful of counts. What this receptor recognizes is not known. No base qualities exist here, and no much larger clone lies one base off it. CDR1 and CDR2, looked up from the germline V gene, are SGHVS and FQNEAQ. Clipping removes 3 bases from V and 2 bases from J, with 6 as the unmatched junction base count. Measured from the cysteine to the phenylalanine, the CDR3 is 16 residues long. CDR3 DNA is the only sequence kept; it has 48 bases, read in frame from the first base.

Genomic DNA was isolated from the sorted cells so that the TCRbeta CDR3 region could be sequenced. TCRbeta CDR3 regions were sequenced using the immunoSEQ Assay. Sourced from immuneACCESS, this table was stored by TCRdb with only in-frame sequences that have V and J called. A share of the clones is absent; for the studies checked, an unresolved V gene accounts for under half, and the remainder has no known explanation. The sample has around 70,000 clones on record, roughly 87% of them singletons. The ten top clones hold 2.5% of the sample. The TCR was taken from an adult with an advanced solid tumor such as melanoma, head and neck, liver or kidney cancer. Here the chain combines TRBV7-8 and TRBJ2-1; 8 bases in the middle match TRBD2. The sample was CD4+ or CD8+ T cells sorted from blood, taken in a trial of the OX40 agonist ivuxolimab. In nucleotide form, the sequence is TGTGCCAGCAGCTTTACTGGCGGGAGGACCTACAATGAGCAGTTCTTC. It specifies CASSFTGGRTYNEQFF. Here the CDR3 is joined to the reference TRBV7-8 and TRBJ2-1 genes, and the full variable domain is: GAGVSQSPRYKVAKRGQDVALRCDPISGHVSLFWYQQALGQGPEFLTYFQNEAQLDKSGLPSDRFFAERPEGSVSTLKIQRTQQEDSAVYLCASSFTGGRTYNEQFFGPGTRLTVL.